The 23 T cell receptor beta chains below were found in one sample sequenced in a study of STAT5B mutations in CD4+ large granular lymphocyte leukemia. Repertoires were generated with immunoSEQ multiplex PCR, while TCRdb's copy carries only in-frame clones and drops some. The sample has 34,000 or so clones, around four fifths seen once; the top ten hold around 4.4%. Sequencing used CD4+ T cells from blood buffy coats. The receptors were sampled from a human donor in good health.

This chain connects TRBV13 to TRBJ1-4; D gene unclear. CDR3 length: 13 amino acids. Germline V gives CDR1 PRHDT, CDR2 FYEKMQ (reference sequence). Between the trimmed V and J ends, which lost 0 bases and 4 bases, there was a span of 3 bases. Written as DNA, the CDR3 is TGTGCCAGCAGCTTAGGCCGTAATGAAAAACTGTTTTTT. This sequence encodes CASSLGRNEKLFF.

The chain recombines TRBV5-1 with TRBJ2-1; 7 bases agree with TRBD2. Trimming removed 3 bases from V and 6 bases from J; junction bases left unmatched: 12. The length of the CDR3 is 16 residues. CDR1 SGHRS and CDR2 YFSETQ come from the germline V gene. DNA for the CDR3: TGCGCCAGCAGCTCCCCCAGGCTAGCGGTGGCCAATGAGCAGTTCTTC. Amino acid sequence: CASSSPRLAVANEQFF.

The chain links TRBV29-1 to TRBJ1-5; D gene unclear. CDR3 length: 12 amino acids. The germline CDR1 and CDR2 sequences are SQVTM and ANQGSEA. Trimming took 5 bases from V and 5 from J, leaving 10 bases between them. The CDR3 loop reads CSVQDGYQPQHF. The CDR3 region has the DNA TGCAGCGTTCAGGATGGGTATCAGCCCCAGCATTTT.

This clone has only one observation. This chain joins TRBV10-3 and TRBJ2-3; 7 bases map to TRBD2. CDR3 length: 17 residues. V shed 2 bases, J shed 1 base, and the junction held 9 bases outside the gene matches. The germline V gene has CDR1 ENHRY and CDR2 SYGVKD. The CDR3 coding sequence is TGTGCCATCAGTGAGCCCGCCCGGGGGGTTCGCACAGATACGCAGTATTTT. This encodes CAISEPARGVRTDTQYF.

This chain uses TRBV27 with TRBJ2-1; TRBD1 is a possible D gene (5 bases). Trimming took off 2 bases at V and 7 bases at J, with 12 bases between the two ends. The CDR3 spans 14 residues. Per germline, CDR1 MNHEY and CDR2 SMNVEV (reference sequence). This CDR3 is CASSLLPGNNEQFF. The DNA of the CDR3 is TGTGCCAGCAGTTTACTTCCAGGGAATAATGAGCAGTTCTTC.

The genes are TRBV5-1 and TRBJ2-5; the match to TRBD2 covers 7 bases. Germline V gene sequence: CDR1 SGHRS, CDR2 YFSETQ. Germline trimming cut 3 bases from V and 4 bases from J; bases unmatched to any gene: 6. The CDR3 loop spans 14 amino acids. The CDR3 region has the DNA TGCGCCAGCAGCTCGTTAGGGGAGGGAGAGACCCAGTACTTC. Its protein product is CASSSLGEGETQYF.

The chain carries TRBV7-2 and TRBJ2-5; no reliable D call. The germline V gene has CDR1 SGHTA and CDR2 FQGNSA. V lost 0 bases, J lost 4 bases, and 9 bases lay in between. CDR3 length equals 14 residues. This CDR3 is CASSLAPWAETQYF. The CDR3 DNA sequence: TGTGCCAGCAGCTTAGCGCCGTGGGCAGAGACCCAGTACTTC. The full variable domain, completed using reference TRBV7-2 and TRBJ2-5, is GAGVSQSPSNKVTEKGKDVELRCDPISGHTALYWYRQSLGQGLEFLIYFQGNSAPDKSGLPSDRFSAERTGGSVSTLTIQRTQQEDSAVYLCASSLAPWAETQYFGPGTRLLVL.

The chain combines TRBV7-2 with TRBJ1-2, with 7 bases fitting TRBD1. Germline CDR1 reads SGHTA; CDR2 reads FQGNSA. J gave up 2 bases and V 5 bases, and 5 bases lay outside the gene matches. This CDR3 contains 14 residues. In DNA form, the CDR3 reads TGTGCCAGCAGCCCGGGACAGACAAACTATGGCTACACCTTC. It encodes CASSPGQTNYGYTF.

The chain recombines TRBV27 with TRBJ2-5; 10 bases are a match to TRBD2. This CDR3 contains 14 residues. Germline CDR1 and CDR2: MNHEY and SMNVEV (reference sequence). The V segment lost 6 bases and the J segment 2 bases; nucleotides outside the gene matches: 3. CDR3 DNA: TGTGCCAGCAGAGGACTAGCGGCACAAGAGACCCAGTACTTC. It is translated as CASRGLAAQETQYF.

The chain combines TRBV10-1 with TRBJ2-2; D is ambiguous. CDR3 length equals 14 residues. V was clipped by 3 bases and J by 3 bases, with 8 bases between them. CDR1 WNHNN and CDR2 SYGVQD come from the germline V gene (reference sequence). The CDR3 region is CASSDRRYTGELFF. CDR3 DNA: TGCGCCAGCAGTGACAGGCGATACACCGGGGAGCTGTTTTTT.

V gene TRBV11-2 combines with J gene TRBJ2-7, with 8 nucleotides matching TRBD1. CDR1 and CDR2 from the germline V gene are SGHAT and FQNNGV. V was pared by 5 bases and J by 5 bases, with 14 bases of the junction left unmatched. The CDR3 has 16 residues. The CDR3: CASSPRGQGAHHEQYF. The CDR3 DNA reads TGTGCCAGCAGCCCTCGTGGCCAGGGGGCCCACCACGAGCAGTACTTC.

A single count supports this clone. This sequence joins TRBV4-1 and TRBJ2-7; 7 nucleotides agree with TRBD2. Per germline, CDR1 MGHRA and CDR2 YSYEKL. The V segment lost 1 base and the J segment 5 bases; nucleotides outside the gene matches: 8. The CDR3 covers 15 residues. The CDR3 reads CASSQVLLAGDEQYF. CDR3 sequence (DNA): TGCGCCAGCAGCCAAGTATTATTAGCGGGTGACGAGCAGTACTTC.

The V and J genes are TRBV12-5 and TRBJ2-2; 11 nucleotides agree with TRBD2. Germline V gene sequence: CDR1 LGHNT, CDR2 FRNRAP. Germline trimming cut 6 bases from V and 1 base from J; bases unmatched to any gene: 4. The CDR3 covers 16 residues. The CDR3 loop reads CASGLTSGGNTGELFF. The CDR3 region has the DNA TGTGCTAGTGGGCTAACTAGCGGGGGGAACACCGGGGAGCTGTTTTTT. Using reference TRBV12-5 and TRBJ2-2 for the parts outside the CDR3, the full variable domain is DARVTQTPRHKVTEMGQEVTMRCQPILGHNTVFWYRQTMMQGLELLAYFRNRAPLDDSGMPKDRFSAEMPDATLATLKIQPSEPRDSAVYFCASGLTSGGNTGELFFGEGSRLTVL.

CDR3: CASSYLGSGEQYF. The CDR3 nucleotides read TGTGCCAGCAGTTACTTGGGGTCTGGCGAGCAGTACTTC. The chain couples TRBV6-5 to TRBJ2-7; unclear D gene. CDR3 length: 13 amino acids. V shed 1 base and J shed 6 bases, with 10 bases lying between them. The V gene's germline CDR1 is MNHEY and CDR2 SVGAGI.

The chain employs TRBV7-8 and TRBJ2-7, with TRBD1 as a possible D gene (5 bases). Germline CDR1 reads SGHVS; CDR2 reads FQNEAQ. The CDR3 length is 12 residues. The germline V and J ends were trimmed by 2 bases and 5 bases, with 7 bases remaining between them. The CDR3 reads CASSLWTNEQYF. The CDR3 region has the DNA TGTGCCAGCAGCTTATGGACAAACGAGCAGTACTTC.

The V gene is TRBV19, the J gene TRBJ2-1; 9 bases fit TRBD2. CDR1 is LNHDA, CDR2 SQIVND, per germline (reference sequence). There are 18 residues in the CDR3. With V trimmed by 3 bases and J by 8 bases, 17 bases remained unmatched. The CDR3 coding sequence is TGTGCCAGTAGTATCTCTTCCTCTGCAGCGGGAGGTATGTATGAGCAGTTCTTC. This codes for CASSISSSAAGGMYEQFF.

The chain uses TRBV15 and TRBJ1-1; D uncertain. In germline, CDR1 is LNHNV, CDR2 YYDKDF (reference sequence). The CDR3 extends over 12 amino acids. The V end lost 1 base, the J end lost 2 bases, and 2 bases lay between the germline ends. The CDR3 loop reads CATSRGNTEAFF. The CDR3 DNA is TGTGCCACCAGCAGAGGTAACACTGAAGCTTTCTTT.

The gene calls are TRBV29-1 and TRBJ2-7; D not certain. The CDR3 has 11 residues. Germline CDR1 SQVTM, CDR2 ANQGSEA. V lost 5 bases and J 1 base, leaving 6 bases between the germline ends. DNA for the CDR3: TGCAGCGTTACCCAGTCCTACGAGCAGTACTTC. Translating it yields CSVTQSYEQYF.

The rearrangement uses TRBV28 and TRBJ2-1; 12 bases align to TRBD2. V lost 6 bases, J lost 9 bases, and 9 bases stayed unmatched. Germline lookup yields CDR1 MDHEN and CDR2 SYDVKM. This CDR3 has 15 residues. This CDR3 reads CASSGLAGLGGEQFF. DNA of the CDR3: TGTGCCAGCAGCGGACTAGCGGGGCTAGGGGGTGAGCAGTTCTTC.

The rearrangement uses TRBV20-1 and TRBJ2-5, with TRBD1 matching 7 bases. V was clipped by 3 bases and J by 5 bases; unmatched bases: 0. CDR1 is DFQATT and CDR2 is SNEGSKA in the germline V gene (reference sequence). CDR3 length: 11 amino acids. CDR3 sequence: CSARTGETQYF. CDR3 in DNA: TGCAGTGCTAGGACAGGGGAGACCCAGTACTTC.

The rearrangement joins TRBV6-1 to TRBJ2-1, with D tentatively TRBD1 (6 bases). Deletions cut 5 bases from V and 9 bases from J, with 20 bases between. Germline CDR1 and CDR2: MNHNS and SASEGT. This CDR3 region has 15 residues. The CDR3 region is CASSPGQLAKGEQFF. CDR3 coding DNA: TGTGCCAGCAGTCCAGGACAGCTCGCCAAAGGTGAGCAGTTCTTC.

For the CDR3, the DNA is TGTGCCAGCAGCTTAATTCAGGGAACTGGAAACACCATATATTTT. This sequence encodes CASSLIQGTGNTIYF. V and J are TRBV7-9 and TRBJ1-3; the D gene is possibly TRBD1 (5 bases). The CDR3 is 15 amino acids. Germline V lookup: CDR1 SEHNR, CDR2 FQNEAQ (reference sequence). V was trimmed by 2 bases and J by 2 bases, leaving 10 bases between them.

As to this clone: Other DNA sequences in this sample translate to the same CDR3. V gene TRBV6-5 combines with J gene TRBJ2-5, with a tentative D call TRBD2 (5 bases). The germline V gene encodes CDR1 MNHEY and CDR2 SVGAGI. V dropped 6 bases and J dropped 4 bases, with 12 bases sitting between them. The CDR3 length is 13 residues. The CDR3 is CASSRTSRETQYF. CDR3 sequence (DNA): TGTGCCAGCAGCCGTACTAGTAGAGAGACCCAGTACTTC.